This entry describes one TCR beta chain. Sequencing used immunoSEQ multiplex PCR; TCRdb keeps in-frame clones, though not all of them. The sample lists approximately 31,000 clones, roughly nine tenths seen once, with 3% to 4% in the top ten. The sample comes from a study of blood T cell repertoires in COVID-19. Study overall: PBMCs, B-cell-depleted T cells, or T cells provided the cDNA or gDNA that made up the material.

Germline CDR1 is GTSNPN and CDR2 is SVGIG (reference sequence). The CDR3 has 18 residues. The V end lost 6 bases, the J end lost 1 base, and 25 bases lay between the germline ends. Source material: peripheral blood. The rearrangement joins TRBV30 to TRBJ1-3, with D possibly being TRBD1 (5 bases). This TCR came from a man aged 55 to 69 with acute or convalescent COVID-19. DNA for the CDR3: TGTGCCTGCACCAGACAGACACTACCCCCAAGTTCTGGAAACACCATATATTTT. Protein: CACTRQTLPPSSGNTIYF.